The 30 T cell receptor beta chains listed next were all sequenced from one sample in a study of shared clonotypes between healthy human individuals. Naive CD8 cells comprised CD45RO-negative, CCR7-positively selected cells, excluding terminally differentiated effector memory CD45RA+ cells. Data came from immunoSEQ multiplex PCR; TCRdb stores just in-frame clones and leaves some out. The repertoire holds about 2 million clones, with about 95% as singletons. Sequencing used naive CD8+ T cells sorted from blood. These receptor sequences come from a man younger than 30 in good health.

This clone has only a few counts. Other DNA sequences within the sample encode an identical CDR3. Written as DNA, the CDR3 is TGTGCCAGCAGTTTATCCGCAGGGGAAGGGAATCAGCCCCAGCATTTT. The encoded protein is CASSLSAGEGNQPQHF. This chain links TRBV27 with TRBJ1-5, with D possibly TRBD1 on 6 matching bases. The CDR3 contains 16 residues. Germline assignment: CDR1 MNHEY and CDR2 SMNVEV (reference sequence). V was cut by 0 bases and J by 4 bases, with 13 bases left in between.

The J gene is TRBJ2-3, the V gene TRBV5-4, with 7 positions matching TRBD1. With V trimmed by 1 base and J by 1 base, 6 bases remained unmatched. The germline CDR1 and CDR2 sequences are SGHNT and YYREEE (reference sequence). The CDR3 runs to 16 residues. The CDR3 reads CASSLRGQGGTDTQYF. The CDR3 coding sequence is TGTGCCAGCAGCTTGAGGGGGCAGGGTGGCACAGATACGCAGTATTTT.

This clone was seen only once. The rearrangement joins TRBV27 to TRBJ2-7; D is possibly TRBD1 (5 bases). V was trimmed by 2 bases and J by 5 bases, leaving 19 bases between them. From germline, CDR1 is MNHEY and CDR2 SMNVEV (reference sequence). The CDR3 spans 16 residues. As DNA, the CDR3 is TGTGCCAGCAGTTTAGGGGCTACCTTCATAGTCGACGAGCAGTACTTC. Translating it yields CASSLGATFIVDEQYF.

This chain connects TRBV9 to TRBJ2-7; the match to TRBD1 covers 7 bases. Germline-derived CDR1 and CDR2 are SGDLS and YYNGEE. The CDR3 consists of 16 residues. The ends lost 0 bases at V and 1 base at J; junction bases unmatched: 7. CDR3 nucleotides: TGTGCCAGCAGCGTAGACGAGGGGGCCACTTCCTACGAGCAGTACTTC. Amino acids: CASSVDEGATSYEQYF.

The chain employs TRBV3-2 and TRBJ2-7. TRBV3-2 is shown as a pseudogene. There are 9 residues in the CDR3. For the CDR3, the DNA is TGTGCCAGCACCCAGGGTTTGTACTTC. Its protein is CASTQGLYF.

The chain couples TRBV30 to TRBJ2-5; D tentatively reads TRBD1 or TRBD2 (5 bases each). The CDR3 is 13 amino acids. V lost 3 bases and J lost 5, with 13 bases in between. Germline V gene data show CDR1 as GTSNPN and CDR2 as SVGIG (reference sequence). CDR3 in amino acids: CAWSEGFGETQYF. CDR3 nucleotides: TGTGCCTGGAGCGAGGGGTTCGGGGAGACCCAGTACTTC.

Comments on this clone: The sample has other DNA sequences that encode this CDR3 too. The CDR3 DNA follows: TGTGCCATCAGTGAGGACAGTTACAATGAGCAGTTCTTC. Translating gives CAISEDSYNEQFF. This chain uses TRBV10-3 with TRBJ2-1; the D gene is possibly TRBD1 (5 bases). V shed 2 bases and J shed 4 bases, with 6 bases lying between them. The CDR3 spans 13 residues. Germline V lookup: CDR1 ENHRY, CDR2 SYGVKD.

This clone is a singleton in its sample. The CDR3, as DNA: TGTGCCAGCAGCTTACGGGACGGGCACTATGGCTACACCTTC. Protein: CASSLRDGHYGYTF. The chain has TRBV7-9 and TRBJ1-2, with a tentative D call TRBD1 (5 bases). V gave up 2 bases and J gave up 3 bases, with 10 bases separating them. The CDR3 runs to 14 residues. The V gene's germline CDR1 is SEHNR and CDR2 FQNEAQ (reference sequence).

The chain carries TRBV7-9 and TRBJ2-3; the D is unclear. Germline loops: CDR1 SEHNR, CDR2 FQNEAQ (reference sequence). CDR3 length: 13 residues. Trimming removed 8 bases at V and 0 bases at J, with 9 bases between. The CDR3 region is CASRQPSTDTQYF. DNA for the CDR3: TGTGCCAGCCGGCAGCCGAGCACAGATACGCAGTATTTT.

This rearrangement joins TRBV7-6 to TRBJ1-1, with D tentatively TRBD1 (5 bases). V was shortened by 4 bases and J by 3 bases, with 9 bases between the two germline ends. From germline, CDR1 is SGHVS and CDR2 FNYEAQ. The CDR3 loop spans 13 amino acids. CDR3 loop: CASSSGPYTEAFF. In DNA, the CDR3 is TGTGCCAGCAGCTCGGGACCTTACACTGAAGCTTTCTTT.

The rearrangement uses TRBV5-6 and TRBJ2-7, with a possible D match to TRBD2 (5 bases). The V gene's germline CDR1 is SGHDT and CDR2 YYEEEE. The germline V and J ends were trimmed by 3 bases and 3 bases, with 13 bases remaining between them. The CDR3 extends over 14 amino acids. The DNA for the CDR3 is TGTGCCAGCAGCTATGGCGGGTCAAACTACGAGCAGTACTTC. Translated, it gives CASSYGGSNYEQYF.

V is TRBV4-3 and J is TRBJ2-1; TRBD2 agrees at 7 bases. Trimming took 0 bases from V and 2 from J; bases not matched to a gene: 13. CDR1 is LGHNA and CDR2 is YSLEER in the germline V gene. This CDR3 is built from 19 residues. CDR3 region: CASSQDLWLAGVPYNEQFF. The CDR3 nucleotides read TGCGCCAGCAGCCAAGATTTATGGTTGGCGGGGGTTCCCTACAATGAGCAGTTCTTC.

There are a few counts of this clone. This chain connects TRBV19 to TRBJ1-6, with D perhaps matching TRBD1 (5 bases). Germline CDR1 reads LNHDA; CDR2 reads SQIVND (reference sequence). The CDR3 runs to 13 residues. Trimming removed 8 bases from V and 9 bases from J, with 14 bases in between. The CDR3 DNA is TGTGCCAGTCAGCCGGGACCCAGTTCACCCCTCCACTTT. Translated, it gives CASQPGPSSPLHF.

This clone came up once. The rearrangement joins TRBV27 to TRBJ2-3, with TRBD2 matching 10 bases. The CDR3 is made up of 14 amino acids. The junction had 3 bases not matched to a gene; V was cut back by 8 bases and J by 1 base. Germline assignment: CDR1 MNHEY and CDR2 SMNVEV (reference sequence). This CDR3 is CASLGTSGTDTQYF. CDR3 DNA: TGTGCCAGCCTGGGGACTAGCGGCACAGATACGCAGTATTTT.

V gene TRBV4-3 combines with J gene TRBJ2-7, with 9 nucleotides matching TRBD1. The CDR3 length is 14 residues. Trimming took 9 bases from V and 4 from J; bases not matched to a gene: 10. From germline, CDR1 is LGHNA and CDR2 YSLEER. CDR3: CASAPGQGHYEQYF. DNA of the CDR3: TGCGCCAGTGCTCCGGGACAGGGACATTACGAGCAGTACTTC.

V is TRBV5-6 and J is TRBJ2-7, with TRBD1 matching over 11 bases. This CDR3 region has 15 residues. In germline, CDR1 is SGHDT, CDR2 YYEEEE. J gave up 4 bases and V 5 bases, and 8 bases lay outside the gene matches. The CDR3 loop reads CASRGGGQGEYEQYF. CDR3 DNA: TGTGCCAGCAGGGGAGGGGGACAGGGGGAATACGAGCAGTACTTC.

V gene TRBV7-2 combines with J gene TRBJ2-2; D unresolved. Germline-derived CDR1 and CDR2 are SGHTA and FQGNSA. CDR3 length: 13 amino acids. Trimming pared 7 bases from V and 2 bases from J, leaving 8 bases between. CDR3 coding DNA: TGTGCCAGCAAGCTAGTAAACACCGGGGAGCTGTTTTTT. Translated, it gives CASKLVNTGELFF.

The rearrangement uses TRBV28 and TRBJ1-2; the match to TRBD1 covers 9 bases. Per the germline V gene, CDR1 is MDHEN and CDR2 is SYDVKM. Trimming removed 5 bases from V and 6 bases from J; junction bases left unmatched: 13. This CDR3 has 16 residues. CDR3 sequence reads: CASSQLIQGAGDGYTF. The CDR3 region has the DNA TGTGCCAGCAGTCAACTAATACAGGGGGCGGGAGATGGCTACACCTTC.

The CDR3 loop is CASSGLGKTVHSTDTQYF. DNA of the CDR3: TGTGCCAGCAGCGGTTTGGGTAAAACCGTCCACTCCACAGATACGCAGTATTTT. This sequence joins TRBV7-9 and TRBJ2-3; D is unclear. Trimming shortened V by 5 bases and J by 2 bases, and 23 bases separated the two germline ends. The CDR3 covers 18 residues. Germline values: CDR1 SEHNR, CDR2 FQNEAQ (reference sequence).

The rearrangement uses TRBV27 and TRBJ2-7; 8 bases agree with TRBD2. CDR1 and CDR2 from the germline V gene are MNHEY and SMNVEV (reference sequence). The length of the CDR3 is 13 residues. Germline trimming cut 8 bases from V and 5 bases from J; bases unmatched to any gene: 8. The CDR3 loop is CASYGTSGDEQYF. CDR3 DNA: TGTGCCAGCTACGGGACTAGTGGGGACGAGCAGTACTTC.

The V and J genes are TRBV5-5 and TRBJ2-3; D gene ambiguous. Germline V gene data show CDR1 as SGHKS and CDR2 as YYEKEE (reference sequence). V was trimmed by 2 bases and J by 4 bases, leaving 23 bases between them. CDR3 length: 18 amino acids. The CDR3 nucleotides read TGTGCCAGCAGCTTTGGCGTACTTCCTCCTTTTTCCGCAGATACGCAGTATTTT. Its protein product is CASSFGVLPPFSADTQYF.

Concerning this clone itself: Other DNA sequences of this sample code for an identical CDR3. The CDR3 coding sequence is TGTGCCAGCAGTTACGGCGGGGCAACCTACGAGCAGTACTTC. It encodes CASSYGGATYEQYF. V usage is TRBV6-5 and J usage is TRBJ2-7; maybe TRBD2 (6 bases). The CDR3 is 14 amino acids. Trimming stripped 2 bases from V and 2 bases from J, with 10 bases between. Germline V gene sequence: CDR1 MNHEY, CDR2 SVGAGI.

V is TRBV28 and J is TRBJ1-5, with D maybe TRBD1 (6 bases). CDR3 length: 15 residues. Trimming took off 1 base at V and 7 bases at J, with 14 bases between the two ends. Germline CDR1 MDHEN, CDR2 SYDVKM. The CDR3 here is CASSLLGGAGQPQHF. In DNA, the CDR3 is TGTGCCAGCAGTTTATTAGGGGGGGCCGGACAGCCCCAGCATTTT.

The chain couples TRBV27 to TRBJ1-5, with a possible D match to TRBD1 (6 bases). The CDR3 sequence is 15 residues long. V dropped 5 bases and J dropped 5 bases, with 16 bases sitting between them. The germline V gene has CDR1 MNHEY and CDR2 SMNVEV (reference sequence). The CDR3 is CASSQLYRADQPQHF. CDR3 coding DNA: TGTGCCAGCAGTCAGCTCTACAGGGCGGATCAGCCCCAGCATTTT.

This clone appeared a single time. The chain recombines TRBV30 with TRBJ2-7; tentatively, D is TRBD1 (6 bases). This CDR3 comprises 13 residues. Germline-derived CDR1 and CDR2 are GTSNPN and SVGIG (reference sequence). V was trimmed by 1 base and J by 9 bases, leaving 16 bases between them. Here the CDR3 DNA reads TGTGCCTGGAGTGCAGGGGATGCCTTTGGGCAGTACTTC. It encodes CAWSAGDAFGQYF.

The V call is TRBV29-1, the J call TRBJ2-3; 7 bases align to TRBD1. V was clipped by 0 bases and J by 2 bases; unmatched bases: 8. There are 16 residues in the CDR3. Germline V gives CDR1 SQVTM, CDR2 ANQGSEA. As DNA, the CDR3 is TGCAGCGTTGAAGATCAGGGGGACATAACCACAGATACGCAGTATTTT. This translates into CSVEDQGDITTDTQYF.

CDR3 sequence: CAISDPGSNDYEQYF. The CDR3 bases are TGTGCCATCAGTGACCCCGGCTCGAATGACTACGAGCAGTACTTC. The chain couples TRBV10-3 to TRBJ2-7, with D unclear. Deletions cut 3 bases from V and 3 bases from J, with 15 bases between. Germline V gives CDR1 ENHRY, CDR2 SYGVKD. This CDR3 region has 15 residues.

The V gene is TRBV5-1, the J gene TRBJ2-2, with D unclear. V was shortened by 6 bases and J by 5 bases, with 14 bases between the two germline ends. CDR3 size: 14 residues. Per the germline V gene, CDR1 is SGHRS and CDR2 is YFSETQ. CDR3 in amino acids: CASKPDSGTGELFF. The CDR3, as DNA: TGCGCCAGCAAACCTGATTCGGGTACCGGGGAGCTGTTTTTT.

The chain combines TRBV4-2 with TRBJ1-1; 7 bases line up with TRBD1. The V segment lost 4 bases and the J segment 6 bases; nucleotides outside the gene matches: 8. This CDR3 comprises 14 residues. CDR1 is LGHNA and CDR2 is YNFKEQ in the germline V gene. The DNA of the CDR3 is TGTGCCAGCAGCCCGTCAGGGGGTAACGCTGAAGCTTTCTTT. Amino acid sequence: CASSPSGGNAEAFF.

In its sample, this clone was seen once. This chain joins TRBV9 and TRBJ1-6, with TRBD1 matching over 11 bases. There are 15 residues in the CDR3. V dropped 3 bases and J dropped 10; count of bases not matched to a gene: 6. From germline, CDR1 is SGDLS and CDR2 YYNGEE. The CDR3 protein is CASSADGTGGSPLHF. The DNA for the CDR3 is TGTGCCAGCAGCGCAGACGGGACAGGGGGGTCACCCCTCCACTTT.